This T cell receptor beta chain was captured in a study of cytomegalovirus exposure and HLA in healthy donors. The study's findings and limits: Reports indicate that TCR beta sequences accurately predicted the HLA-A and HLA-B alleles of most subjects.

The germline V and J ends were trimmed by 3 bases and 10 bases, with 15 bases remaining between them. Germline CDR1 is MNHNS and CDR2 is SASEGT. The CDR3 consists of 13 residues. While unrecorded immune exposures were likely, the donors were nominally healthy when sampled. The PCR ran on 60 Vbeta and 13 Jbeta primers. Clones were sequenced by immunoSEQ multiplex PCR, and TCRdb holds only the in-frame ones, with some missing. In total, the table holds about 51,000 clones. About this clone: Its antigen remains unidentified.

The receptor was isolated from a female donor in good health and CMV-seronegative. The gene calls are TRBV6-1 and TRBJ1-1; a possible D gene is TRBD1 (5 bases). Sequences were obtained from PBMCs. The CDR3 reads CASSESREVRAFF. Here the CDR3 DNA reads TGTGCCAGCAGTGAGAGCAGGGAGGTTCGAGCTTTCTTT.